The T cell receptor beta chain under discussion was sequenced for a study of blood T cell repertoires in COVID-19 (dated by TCRdb to between 2020 and 2021). In terms of the full investigation: Samples from collaborators originated in the United States, Italy and Spain and spanned both the acute and convalescent phases of COVID-19. The prospective study material was composed of cDNA or gDNA derived from T cells, B-cell-depleted T cells, or PBMCs. The dataset comprised deeply sampled blood TCRbeta repertoires from subjects exposed to, actively infected with, or recovered from COVID-19. A freely available public database, intended as a resource for researchers studying the immune response to SARS-CoV-2, is where the repertoires were released. Samples were obtained from the ongoing ImmuneRACE study (first 160 participants) and from 1,254 subjects provided by 6 global collaborators. A de-identified subject ID, COVID-19 status, age in years and sex were almost always included in the sample metadata. Where available, HLA class I and class II types were obtained from metadata supplied by the sample provider rather than from assay-based typing. On the study overall, not on this receptor specifically: The amount of clinical and demographic metadata varied by source and participant and was provided uncurated.

TCRbeta CDR3 regions were amplified from genomic DNA using the immunoSEQ Assay, a bias-controlled multiplex PCR. Concerning the study's data processing: Within the assay, amplification of reference gene primers was used to estimate how many nucleated cells each sample contained. To quantify the absolute abundance of each unique TCRbeta CDR3 rearrangement, sequence reads were collapsed and filtered. For each sample, productive Simpson clonality was calculated as the square root of Simpson's diversity index over productive rearrangements. This immuneACCESS table, as held by TCRdb, lists in-frame sequences with V and J called but not all clones. Of the missing ones, under half trace to an unresolved V gene in checked studies; the others have no known cause. Clone size and V and J calls were adopted from that table, with D and trimming inferred from the DNA. The sample yields roughly 130,000 clones; approximately 89% were counted once. About 3.6% of the sample comes from the top ten.

Collaborating institutions collected whole blood in K2EDTA tubes following their own protocols. For TCRbeta analysis, collaborator samples were shipped as frozen whole blood, as isolated PBMCs, or as DNA extracted from either sample type. About this clone: The target of this receptor is not known. Base qualities are missing; no much larger clone stands one base away.

The clonotype was recovered from a woman in her sixties or seventies with acute or convalescent COVID-19. The sequenced sample was peripheral blood.

CDR3 reads: CASSRNLQGRGYTF. The nucleotide sequence is given as TGTGCCAGCAGCCGCAATTTACAGGGCCGAGGCTACACCTTC. This chain joins TRBV5-6 to TRBJ1-2, and possibly TRBD1, on 6 matching bases. At the junction V is shortened by 4 bases and J by 8 bases, with 18 bases in between. The CDR1 and CDR2 encoded by the germline V gene are SGHDT and YYEEEE. Reading from cysteine to phenylalanine, the CDR3 counts 14 amino acids. The sequence is cut down to CDR3 DNA, 42 bases in frame from base 1.